This T cell receptor (beta chain) was found in a study of blood T cell repertoires in COVID-19 (dated by TCRdb to about 2020). In the study overall: Samples covering the acute and convalescent phases of COVID-19 were provided by collaborators in the United States, Italy and Spain. The prospective study material was composed of cDNA or gDNA derived from T cells, B-cell-depleted T cells, or PBMCs. Subjects who had been exposed to COVID-19, were actively infected with it, or had recovered from it provided the deeply sampled blood TCRbeta repertoires that made up the dataset. The repertoires were released in a freely available public database meant as a resource for research on the immune response to SARS-CoV-2. Samples were obtained from the ongoing ImmuneRACE study (first 160 participants) and from over a thousand subjects provided by 6 global collaborators. Sample metadata almost always included a de-identified subject ID, COVID-19 status, age in years and sex. HLA class I and class II types, where available, came from metadata supplied by the sample provider rather than from assay-based typing. The full study reports these points: Clinical and demographic metadata were provided uncurated, with the amount varying by source and participant.

Worth noting for this clone: The target of this receptor is not known. No base quality values were provided; no much bigger clone lies one nucleotide off.

The CDR1 and CDR2 encoded by the germline V gene (reference sequence) are LGHDT and YNNKEL. V is trimmed back by 4 bases and J by 2 bases, and the junction contains 7 bases that no gene match accounts for. The CDR3 spans 16 residues, from the cysteine through the phenylalanine. The kept DNA is CDR3 alone, 48 bases in frame from the first base. Samples from volunteer blood donors who had recovered from COVID-19 were contributed by a second Seattle source. Each collaborating institution followed its own protocols to collect whole blood in K2EDTA tubes. For TCRbeta analysis, collaborator samples were shipped as frozen whole blood, as isolated PBMCs, or as DNA extracted from either sample type. The immunoSEQ Assay, a bias-controlled multiplex PCR, was used to amplify TCRbeta CDR3 regions from genomic DNA. The study's own analysis went as follows. The number of nucleated cells in each sample was estimated by amplification of reference gene primers within the assay. To quantify the absolute abundance of each unique TCRbeta CDR3 rearrangement, sequence reads were collapsed and filtered. For each sample, productive Simpson clonality was calculated as the square root of Simpson's diversity index over productive rearrangements. This immuneACCESS table, as held by TCRdb, lists in-frame sequences with V and J called but not all clones. Of the missing ones, under half trace to an unresolved V gene in checked studies; the others have no known cause. The D gene and trimming were derived from the DNA, and the V and J assignments and clone size from that table. The sample records fewer than 250,000 clones, roughly 90% of which are singletons. The ten largest make up less than 7.5% of the sample.

The sequenced sample was peripheral blood. This chain joins TRBV3-1 (or the pseudogene TRBV3-2) to TRBJ2-7; TRBD2 agrees with 11 junctional bases. This clonotype was sampled from a man between 60 and 75 years old who had recovered from COVID-19. The nucleotide sequence reads TGTGCCAGCAGCCTGGGACTAGCGGAGACCCCCTACGAGCAGTACTTC. It is translated as CASSLGLAETPYEQYF.